This T cell receptor beta chain was profiled in a study of T cells after yellow fever vaccination. TCRdb fed the 5' RACE reads into MiXCR, producing one record per CDR3 protein. Of 180,000 or so distinct CDR3 sequences in the sample, around 10% were seen once. Study-wide results and limits: The secondary T-cell response peaked on day 5, not day 15, but was weaker.

For this clonotype: Its antigen is not known.

The receptor's source is a man between 18 and 35 years old who received the YFV17D yellow fever vaccine. The material was CD8+ T cells sorted from PBMCs, obtained 15 days after the yellow fever booster vaccination.

CDR3 coding DNA: TGTGCCAGCAGCCGGACGGGAAACACCGGGGAGCTGTTTTTT. This sequence encodes CASSRTGNTGELFF. This sequence joins TRBV25-1 and TRBJ2-2, with a tentative D call TRBD2 (5 bases). Germline V gene sequence: CDR1 MGHDK, CDR2 SYGVNS. Trimming cost V 6 bases and J 2 bases, with 10 bases left between them. The CDR3 consists of 14 residues. The whole variable domain, filled in from reference TRBV25-1 and TRBJ2-2, reads EADIYQTPRYLVIGTGKKITLECSQTMGHDKMYWYQQDPGMELHLIHYSYGVNSTEKGDLSSESTVSRIRTEHFPLTLESARPSHTSQYLCASSRTGNTGELFFGEGSRLTVL.